This T cell receptor beta chain derives from a study of blood T cell repertoires in COVID-19. Across the whole study: Collection of acute and convalescent COVID-19 samples took place in the United States, Italy and Spain. PBMCs, B-cell-depleted T cells, or T cells were the source of the cDNA or gDNA that made up the material.

In the original analysis: Amplified reference gene primers provided the basis for estimating nucleated cell counts. Here immunoSEQ multiplex PCR was the method, and the copy in TCRdb shows in-frame clones only, minus some. V and J calls and clone size are copied from that table; D and trimming were computed from the DNA. The sample lists about 380,000 clones, around 85% occurring once. Germline CDR1 reads MGHDK; CDR2 reads SYGVNS. Trimming removed 8 bases from V and 0 bases from J, with 19 bases in between. The CDR3 has 16 amino acids. This chain uses TRBV25-1 with TRBJ1-2; no definite D call. Sequenced material: peripheral blood. This sequence originates from a woman aged 18 to 35 with acute or convalescent COVID-19. The CDR3 reads CASRVRSLKTNYGYTF. Here the CDR3 DNA reads TGTGCCAGCCGCGTGAGGAGTTTAAAAACTAACTATGGCTACACCTTC.